Presented here are 16 T cell receptor beta chains from one specimen sequenced in a study of vaccination effects on CD4 cells after COVID-19. Their cognate antigens are unknown. Clones were read by immunoSEQ multiplex PCR, and TCRdb kept only the in-frame ones, dropping some. The profile shows over 60,000 clones, around 70% of them singletons. ViraFEST used viral peptide pools to expand antigen-specific CD4+ T cells before sequencing. Scientists isolated CD4+ T cells after a roughly ten-day culture period ended. Two-dose BNT162b2 or mRNA-1273 vaccination was given to participants. Material: CD4+ T cells from PBMCs cultured with HCoV-229E spike peptides, obtained after COVID-19 vaccination. Every receptor here comes from a human donor who received a COVID-19 vaccine.

V and J are TRBV14 and TRBJ2-3; 9 bases are shared with TRBD2. The V and J ends lost 9 bases and 6 bases, in that order; junction bases with no gene match: 4. The length of the CDR3 is 12 residues. CDR1 and CDR2 from the germline V gene are SGHDN and FVKESK. CDR3 region: CASTGLADTQYF. The CDR3 bases are TGTGCCAGTACGGGACTAGCTGATACGCAGTATTTT.

This chain uses TRBV28 with TRBJ1-1; D is unclear. V was shortened by 8 bases and J by 3 bases, with 19 bases between the two germline ends. CDR1 and CDR2 (germline): MDHEN, SYDVKM. This CDR3 has 15 residues. This CDR3 is CASSKGREVYTEAFF. CDR3 bases: TGTGCCAGCTCTAAGGGAAGGGAGGTCTACACTGAAGCTTTCTTT.

This chain connects TRBV6-2 or TRBV6-3 to TRBJ1-6, with D perhaps TRBD1 (5 bases). The CDR3 runs to 15 residues. Germline lookup yields CDR1 MNHEY and CDR2 SVGEGT. V was shortened by 1 base and J by 8 bases, with 12 bases between the two germline ends. CDR3 bases: TGTGCCAGCAGTTACTTTTTGGGGGGATATTCACCCCTCCACTTT. Amino acids: CASSYFLGGYSPLHF.

V usage is TRBV28 and J usage is TRBJ2-5, with 10 positions matching TRBD2. Germline lookup yields CDR1 MDHEN and CDR2 SYDVKM. The CDR3 is 16 amino acids. V lost 1 base and J lost 1; bases outside the gene matches: 3. The CDR3 DNA follows: TGTGCCAGCAGTTTATTTAGCGGGGGGACCCAAGAGACCCAGTACTTC. It is translated as CASSLFSGGTQETQYF.

The chain has TRBV10-2 and TRBJ1-1; D gene ambiguous. The V gene's germline CDR1 is WSHSY and CDR2 SAAADI. CDR3 length: 11 residues. Trimming cost V 7 bases and J 6 bases, with 9 bases left between them. The chain's CDR3 is CASMMGAEAFF. The CDR3 DNA reads as TGCGCCAGCATGATGGGCGCTGAAGCTTTCTTT.

A word on this clone: This same CDR3 is encoded by further DNA sequences in the sample. The gene calls are TRBV14 and TRBJ1-1; D not certain. Trimming left V 4 bases short and J 4 bases short, with 10 bases between. Germline V gene data show CDR1 as SGHDN and CDR2 as FVKESK. There are 13 residues in the CDR3. The CDR3 here is CASSLRGITEAFF. The DNA for the CDR3 is TGTGCCAGCAGCCTACGGGGTATCACTGAAGCTTTCTTT.

The CDR3 spells CASSPLAGGSGEQFF. The CDR3 DNA reads as TGTGCCAGCAGCCCACTAGCGGGGGGATCTGGTGAGCAGTTCTTC. The chain uses TRBV9 and TRBJ2-1; the match to TRBD2 covers 12 bases. Germline values: CDR1 SGDLS, CDR2 YYNGEE. The trim removed 4 bases at V and 9 bases at J, leaving 8 bases unmatched. The CDR3 consists of 15 residues.

This clone was counted only a few times. This chain joins TRBV5-8 and TRBJ1-3; D gene unclear. Germline loops: CDR1 SGHTS, CDR2 YDEGEE. This CDR3 is 13 amino acids long. V lost 1 base and J lost 2, with 4 bases in between. The CDR3 bases are TGTGCCAGCAGCTTGTCCCCTGGAAACACCATATATTTT. As protein: CASSLSPGNTIYF.

The V call is TRBV5-1, the J call TRBJ1-1; D is undetermined. This CDR3 spans 14 amino acids. The germline gives CDR1 SGHRS, CDR2 YFSETQ. Trimming removed 2 bases at V and 1 base at J, with 9 bases between. This CDR3 is CASSFTDSNTEAFF. The CDR3 DNA is TGCGCCAGCAGCTTCACCGATTCGAACACTGAAGCTTTCTTT.

V usage is TRBV5-1 and J usage is TRBJ2-3; possibly TRBD2 for D (5 bases). CDR1 SGHRS and CDR2 YFSETQ come from the germline V gene. The V and J ends lost 0 bases and 7 bases respectively, with 15 bases between them. This CDR3 spans 15 amino acids. The CDR3 region is CASSLALGESNTQYF. The DNA for the CDR3 is TGCGCCAGCAGCTTGGCCCTCGGGGAAAGCAATACGCAGTATTTT.

The J gene is TRBJ1-1, the V gene TRBV6-1; the match to TRBD1 covers 7 bases. There are 15 residues in the CDR3. Germline V lookup: CDR1 MNHNS, CDR2 SASEGT. The junction had 12 bases not matched to a gene; V was cut back by 8 bases and J by 3 bases. CDR3 protein: CASRPTGRGDTEAFF. CDR3 in DNA: TGTGCCAGCCGACCGACAGGGAGGGGCGACACTGAAGCTTTCTTT.

The rearrangement joins TRBV4-2 to TRBJ1-1; no definite D call. Trimming took 2 bases from V and 1 from J, leaving 11 bases between them. The length of the CDR3 is 15 residues. Per germline, CDR1 LGHNA and CDR2 YNFKEQ. This chain's CDR3 is CASSQPTTRNTEAFF. The CDR3 bases are TGTGCCAGCAGCCAACCCACGACGAGGAACACTGAAGCTTTCTTT.

This clone was seen only once. This chain connects TRBV5-1 to TRBJ1-2, with 8 bases matching TRBD1. This CDR3 is built from 14 residues. From germline, CDR1 is SGHRS and CDR2 YFSETQ. V was clipped by 2 bases and J by 5 bases; unmatched bases: 5. DNA of the CDR3: TGCGCCAGCAGCTTTGGACAGGGAGTTTATGGCTACACCTTC. As protein: CASSFGQGVYGYTF. Full variable domain (outside the CDR3, taken from reference TRBV5-1 and TRBJ1-2): KAGVTQTPRYLIKTRGQQVTLSCSPISGHRSVSWYQQTPGQGLQFLFEYFSETQRNKGNFPGRFSGRQFSNSRSEMNVSTLELGDSALYLCASSFGQGVYGYTFGSGTRLTVV.

In its sample, this clone was seen a few times. The chain employs TRBV5-1 and TRBJ2-1, with 8 bases fitting TRBD2. The CDR3 length is 15 residues. Looked up from germline, CDR1 is SGHRS and CDR2 is YFSETQ. Unmatched junction bases numbered 6, after V lost 0 bases and J lost 7 bases. The DNA of the CDR3 is TGCGCCAGCAGCTTGGTAGGCGGGGGGAGAAATGAGCAGTTCTTC. Its protein is CASSLVGGGRNEQFF.

The rearrangement joins TRBV19 to TRBJ1-5, with TRBD1 identical over 9 bases. In germline, CDR1 is LNHDA, CDR2 SQIVND (reference sequence). The CDR3 has 16 residues. Trimming cost V 7 bases and J 5 bases; bases outside gene matches: 12. This CDR3 reads CASMRDRDRAYQPQHF. CDR3 sequence (DNA): TGTGCCAGTATGAGGGACCGGGACAGGGCATATCAGCCCCAGCATTTT.

The V and J genes are TRBV6-2 or TRBV6-3 and TRBJ1-1; TRBD1 might be the D (5 bases). Germline V lookup: CDR1 MNHEY, CDR2 SVGEGT. V was cut by 2 bases and J by 1 base, with 14 bases left in between. The CDR3 is 16 amino acids. The CDR3 reads CASSYRGRVGNTEAFF. DNA of the CDR3: TGTGCCAGCAGTTACCGCGGCAGGGTGGGGAACACTGAAGCTTTCTTT.